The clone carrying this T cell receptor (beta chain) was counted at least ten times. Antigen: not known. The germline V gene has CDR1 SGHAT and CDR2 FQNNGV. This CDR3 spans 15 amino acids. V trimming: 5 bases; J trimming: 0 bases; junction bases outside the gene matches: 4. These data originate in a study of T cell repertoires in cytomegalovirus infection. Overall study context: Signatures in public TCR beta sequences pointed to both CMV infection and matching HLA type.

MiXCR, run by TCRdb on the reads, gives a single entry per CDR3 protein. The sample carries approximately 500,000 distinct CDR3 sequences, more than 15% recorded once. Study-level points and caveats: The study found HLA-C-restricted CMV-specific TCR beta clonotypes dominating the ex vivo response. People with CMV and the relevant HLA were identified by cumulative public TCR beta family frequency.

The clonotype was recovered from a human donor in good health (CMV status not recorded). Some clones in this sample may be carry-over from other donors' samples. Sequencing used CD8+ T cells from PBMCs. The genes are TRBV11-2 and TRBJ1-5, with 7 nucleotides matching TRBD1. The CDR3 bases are TGTGCCAGCAGCCCCGACAGGGATAGCAATCAGCCCCAGCATTTT. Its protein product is CASSPDRDSNQPQHF. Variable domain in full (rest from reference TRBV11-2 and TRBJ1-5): EAGVAQSPRYKIIEKRQSVAFWCNPISGHATLYWYQQILGQGPKLLIQFQNNGVVDDSQLPKDRFSAERLKGVDSTLKIQPAKLEDSAVYLCASSPDRDSNQPQHFGDGTRLSIL.